What follows describes a single T cell receptor (beta chain). The entry originates in a study of blood T cell repertoires in COVID-19. The germline V gene has CDR1 SGHVS and CDR2 FNYEAQ. Trimming took 5 bases from V and 4 from J; bases not matched to a gene: 13. This CDR3 spans 19 amino acids. Per the study methods: Cell counts per sample came from amplifying reference gene primers. Produced via immunoSEQ multiplex PCR; TCRdb's table is partial and in-frame only. D and trimming were read from the DNA, whereas the V and J calls and clone size are those reported in that table. The sample has approximately 180,000 clones; 75% to 90% are singletons.

This chain connects TRBV7-6 to TRBJ2-3, with 15 positions matching TRBD2. The specimen was peripheral blood. This clonotype was sampled from a man in his sixties with acute or convalescent COVID-19. The CDR3 bases are TGTGCCAGCAGCCATCGGGGAGGACTAGCGGGAGGGCCTGCAGATACGCAGTATTTT. Translation gives CASSHRGGLAGGPADTQYF.